This T cell receptor (beta chain) was found in a study of blood T cell repertoires in COVID-19. J lost 3 bases, V lost 8 bases, and 11 bases had no gene match. The germline CDR1 and CDR2 sequences are SNHLY and FYNNEI. This CDR3 region has 15 residues. The assay was immunoSEQ multiplex PCR, and TCRdb's table has in-frame clones only and misses some. This sample has approximately 12,000 clones, with roughly 80% found just once. This clone was detected only once. Sequencing was done on a sample of peripheral blood. The chain links TRBV2 to TRBJ2-3, with 7 bases identical to TRBD2. The TCR comes from a human donor in a cohort sampled during active COVID-19. The CDR3 here is CASGAGRFVTDTQYF. CDR3 coding DNA: TGTGCCAGCGGAGCGGGACGGTTTGTGACAGATACGCAGTATTTT. Drawing the rest from reference TRBV2 and TRBJ2-3, the complete variable domain is EPEVTQTPSHQVTQMGQEVILRCVPISNHLYFYWYRQILGQKVEFLVSFYNNEISEKSEIFDDQFSVERPDGSNFTLKIRSTKLEDSAMYFCASGAGRFVTDTQYFGPGTRLTVL.